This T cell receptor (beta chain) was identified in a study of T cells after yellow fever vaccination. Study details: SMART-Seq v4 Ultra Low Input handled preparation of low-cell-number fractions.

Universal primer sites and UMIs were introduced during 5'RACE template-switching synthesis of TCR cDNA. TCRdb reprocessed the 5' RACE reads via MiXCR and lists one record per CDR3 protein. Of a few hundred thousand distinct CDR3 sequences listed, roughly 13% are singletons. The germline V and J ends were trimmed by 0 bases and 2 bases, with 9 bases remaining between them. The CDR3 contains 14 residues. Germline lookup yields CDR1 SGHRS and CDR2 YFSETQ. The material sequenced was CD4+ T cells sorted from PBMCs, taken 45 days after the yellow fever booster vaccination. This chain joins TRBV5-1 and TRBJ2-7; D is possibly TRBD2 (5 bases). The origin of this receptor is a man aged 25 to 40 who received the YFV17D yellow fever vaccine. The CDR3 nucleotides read TGCGCCAGCAGCTTGGCGGACTCCACCTACGAGCAGTACTTC. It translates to CASSLADSTYEQYF.